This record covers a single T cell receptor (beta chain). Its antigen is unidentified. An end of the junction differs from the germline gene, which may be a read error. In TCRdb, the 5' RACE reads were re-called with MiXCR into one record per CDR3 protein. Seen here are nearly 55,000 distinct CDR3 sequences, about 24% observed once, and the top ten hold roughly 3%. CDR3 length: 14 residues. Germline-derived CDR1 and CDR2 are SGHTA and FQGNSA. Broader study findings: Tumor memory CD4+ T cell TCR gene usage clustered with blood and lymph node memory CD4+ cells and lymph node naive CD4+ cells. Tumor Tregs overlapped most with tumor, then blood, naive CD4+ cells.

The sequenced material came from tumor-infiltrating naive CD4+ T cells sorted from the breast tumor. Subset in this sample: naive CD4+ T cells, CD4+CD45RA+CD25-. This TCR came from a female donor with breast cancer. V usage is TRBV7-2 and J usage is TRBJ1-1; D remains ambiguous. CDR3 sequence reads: CVSSRAGLNTEAFF. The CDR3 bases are TGTGTCAGCAGCCGGGCGGGGTTGAACACTGAAGCTTTCTTT.